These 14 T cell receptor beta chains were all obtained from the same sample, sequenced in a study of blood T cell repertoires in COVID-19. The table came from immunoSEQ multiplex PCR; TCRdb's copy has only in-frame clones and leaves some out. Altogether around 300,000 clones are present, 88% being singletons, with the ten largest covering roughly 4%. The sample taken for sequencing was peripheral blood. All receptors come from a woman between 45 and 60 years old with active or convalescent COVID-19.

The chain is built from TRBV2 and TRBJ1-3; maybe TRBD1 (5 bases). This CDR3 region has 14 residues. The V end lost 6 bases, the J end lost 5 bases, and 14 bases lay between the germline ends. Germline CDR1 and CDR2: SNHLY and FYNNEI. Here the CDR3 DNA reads TGTGCCAGCAGGACAGCATCGAACCGAAACACCATATATTTT. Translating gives CASRTASNRNTIYF. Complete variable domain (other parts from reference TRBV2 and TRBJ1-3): EPEVTQTPSHQVTQMGQEVILRCVPISNHLYFYWYRQILGQKVEFLVSFYNNEISEKSEIFDDQFSVERPDGSNFTLKIRSTKLEDSAMYFCASRTASNRNTIYFGEGSWLTVV.

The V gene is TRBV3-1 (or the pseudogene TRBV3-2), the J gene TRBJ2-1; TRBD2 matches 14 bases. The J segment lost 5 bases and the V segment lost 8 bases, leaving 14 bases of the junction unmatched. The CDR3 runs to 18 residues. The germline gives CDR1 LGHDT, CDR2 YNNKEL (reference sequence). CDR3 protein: CASETLGLAGERHNEQFF. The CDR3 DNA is TGTGCCAGCGAAACCCTGGGACTAGCGGGAGAAAGGCACAATGAGCAGTTCTTC.

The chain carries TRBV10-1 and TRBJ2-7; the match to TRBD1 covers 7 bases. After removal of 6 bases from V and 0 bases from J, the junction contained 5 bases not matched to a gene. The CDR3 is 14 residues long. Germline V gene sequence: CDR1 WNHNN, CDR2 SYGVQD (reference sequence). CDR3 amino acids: CASRLDRSSYEQYF. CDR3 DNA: TGCGCCAGCAGATTGGACAGGAGCTCCTACGAGCAGTACTTC.

The CDR3 loop is CASSPSQGNQPQHF. The CDR3 nucleotides read TGCGCCAGCAGCCCGTCTCAGGGCAATCAGCCCCAGCATTTT. V usage is TRBV5-1 and J usage is TRBJ1-5, with D unresolved. Germline V gene lookup returns CDR1 SGHRS and CDR2 YFSETQ. V was pared by 4 bases and J by 2 bases, with 10 bases between. CDR3 size: 14 residues.

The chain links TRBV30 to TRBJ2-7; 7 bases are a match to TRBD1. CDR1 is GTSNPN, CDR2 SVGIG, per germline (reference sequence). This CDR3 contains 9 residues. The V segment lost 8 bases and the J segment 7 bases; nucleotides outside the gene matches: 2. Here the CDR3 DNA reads TGTGCCGCAGGGGGAGAGCAGTACTTC. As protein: CAAGGEQYF.

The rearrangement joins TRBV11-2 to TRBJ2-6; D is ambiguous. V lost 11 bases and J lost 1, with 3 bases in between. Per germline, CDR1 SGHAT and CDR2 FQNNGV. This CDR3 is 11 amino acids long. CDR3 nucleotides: TGTGCCGTATCTGGGGCCAACGTCCTGACTTTC. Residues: CAVSGANVLTF. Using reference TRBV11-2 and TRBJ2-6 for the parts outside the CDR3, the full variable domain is EAGVAQSPRYKIIEKRQSVAFWCNPISGHATLYWYQQILGQGPKLLIQFQNNGVVDDSQLPKDRFSAERLKGVDSTLKIQPAKLEDSAVYLCAVSGANVLTFGAGSRLTVL.

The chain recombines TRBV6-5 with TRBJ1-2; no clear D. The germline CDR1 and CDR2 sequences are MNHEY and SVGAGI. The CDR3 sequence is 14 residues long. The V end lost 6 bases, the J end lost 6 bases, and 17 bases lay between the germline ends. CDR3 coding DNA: TGTGCCAGCAGGCCCCCTAACAGTCCCAATGGCTACACCTTC. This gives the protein CASRPPNSPNGYTF.

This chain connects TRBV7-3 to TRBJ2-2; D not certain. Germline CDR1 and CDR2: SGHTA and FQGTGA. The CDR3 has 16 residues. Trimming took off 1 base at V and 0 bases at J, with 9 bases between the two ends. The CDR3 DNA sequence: TGTGCCAGCAGCTTAAACAGCCTCACGAACACCGGGGAGCTGTTTTTT. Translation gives CASSLNSLTNTGELFF.

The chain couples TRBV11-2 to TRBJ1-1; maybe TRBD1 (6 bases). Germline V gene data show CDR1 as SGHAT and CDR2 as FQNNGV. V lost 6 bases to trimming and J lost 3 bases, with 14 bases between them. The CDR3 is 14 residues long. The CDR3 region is CASSFSYRDTEAFF. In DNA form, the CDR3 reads TGTGCCAGCAGTTTTTCCTACAGGGACACTGAAGCTTTCTTT.

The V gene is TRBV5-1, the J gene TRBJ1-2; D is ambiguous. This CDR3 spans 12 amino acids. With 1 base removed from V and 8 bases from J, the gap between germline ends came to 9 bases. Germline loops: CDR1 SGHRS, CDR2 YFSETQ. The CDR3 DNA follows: TGCGCCAGCAGCTTGACAGCTAAAGGCTACACCTTC. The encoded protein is CASSLTAKGYTF.

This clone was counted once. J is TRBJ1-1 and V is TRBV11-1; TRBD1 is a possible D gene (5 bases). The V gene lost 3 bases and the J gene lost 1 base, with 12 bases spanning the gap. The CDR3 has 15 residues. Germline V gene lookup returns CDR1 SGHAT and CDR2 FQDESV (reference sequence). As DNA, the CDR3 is TGTGCCAGCAGCTTGGGTCAGGGCAGGAACACTGAAGCTTTCTTT. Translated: CASSLGQGRNTEAFF.

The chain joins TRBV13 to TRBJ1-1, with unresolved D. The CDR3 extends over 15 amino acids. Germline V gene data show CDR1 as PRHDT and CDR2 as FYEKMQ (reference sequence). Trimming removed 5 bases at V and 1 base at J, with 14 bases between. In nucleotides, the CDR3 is TGTGCCAGCAGCGGCTGGAAAGCGGAGAACACTGAAGCTTTCTTT. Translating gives CASSGWKAENTEAFF.

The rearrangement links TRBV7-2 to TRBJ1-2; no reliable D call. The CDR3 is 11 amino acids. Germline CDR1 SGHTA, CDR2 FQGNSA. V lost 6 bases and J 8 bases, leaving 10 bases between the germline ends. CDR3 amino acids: CASSRASGYTF. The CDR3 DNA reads TGTGCCAGCAGTAGAGCCTCGGGCTACACCTTC. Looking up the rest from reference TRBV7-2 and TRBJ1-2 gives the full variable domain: GAGVSQSPSNKVTEKGKDVELRCDPISGHTALYWYRQSLGQGLEFLIYFQGNSAPDKSGLPSDRFSAERTGGSVSTLTIQRTQQEDSAVYLCASSRASGYTFGSGTRLTVV.

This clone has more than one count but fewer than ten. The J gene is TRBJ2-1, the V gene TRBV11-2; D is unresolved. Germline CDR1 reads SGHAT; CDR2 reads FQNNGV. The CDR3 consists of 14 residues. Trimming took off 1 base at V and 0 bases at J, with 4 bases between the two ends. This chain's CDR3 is CASSLGGSYNEQFF. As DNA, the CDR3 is TGTGCCAGCAGCTTAGGAGGCTCCTACAATGAGCAGTTCTTC.